One and the same sample provided the 31 T cell receptor beta chains below, sequenced in a study of CD8 T cells in Susac syndrome. A quantity of roughly 0.5 to 1 ug RNA underwent reverse transcription using random hexamers. Using its own MiXCR run on the immunoSEQ multiplex PCR reads, TCRdb lists one record per CDR3 protein. The data contain 150,000 to 200,000 distinct CDR3 sequences, roughly 92% of them singletons. Material: CD4+ T cells from PBMCs. The receptors were sampled from a human donor in good health.

The chain has TRBV2 and TRBJ2-5; D assignment may be TRBD1 or TRBD2 (5 bases each). Trimming stripped 6 bases from V and 5 bases from J, with 16 bases between. The CDR3 runs 14 residues. Germline V gives CDR1 SNHLY, CDR2 FYNNEI. CDR3 region: CASRSGRQEETQYF. CDR3 DNA sequence: TGTGCCAGCAGGTCGGGACGCCAAGAGGAGACCCAGTACTTC.

This chain connects TRBV6-5 to TRBJ1-6; D is uncertain. Germline V gene data show CDR1 as MNHEY and CDR2 as SVGAGI. V dropped 0 bases and J dropped 8 bases, with 11 bases sitting between them. The CDR3 runs 15 residues. The CDR3: CASSYSFRTDSPLHF. The CDR3 DNA reads TGTGCCAGCAGTTACTCGTTCCGTACGGATTCACCCCTCCACTTT.

The chain recombines TRBV15 with TRBJ2-7; 8 bases are shared with TRBD2. Per germline, CDR1 LNHNV and CDR2 YYDKDF (reference sequence). The CDR3 sequence is 14 residues long. Germline trimming cut 5 bases from V and 2 bases from J; bases unmatched to any gene: 5. CDR3 in amino acids: CATSAGGRTYEQYF. CDR3 sequence (DNA): TGTGCCACCAGCGCGGGGGGCCGGACCTACGAGCAGTACTTC.

This clonotype was seen a handful of times. The rearrangement links TRBV6-5 to TRBJ2-5; unclear D gene. V was trimmed by 0 bases and J by 2 bases, leaving 1 base between them. CDR3 length equals 12 residues. CDR1 and CDR2 from the germline V gene are MNHEY and SVGAGI. The CDR3 here is CASSYSQETQYF. The CDR3 DNA is TGTGCCAGCAGTTACTCGCAAGAGACCCAGTACTTC.

This clonotype came up a few times. The rearrangement links TRBV7-9 to TRBJ2-5, with D hard to call. The CDR3 totals 11 residues. V was shortened by 5 bases and J by 3 bases, with 4 bases between the two germline ends. Per germline, CDR1 SEHNR and CDR2 FQNEAQ (reference sequence). Here the CDR3 reads CASSRKETQYF. The DNA of the CDR3 is TGTGCCAGCAGCCGGAAAGAGACCCAGTACTTC. Based on the CDR3 plus reference TRBV7-9 and TRBJ2-5, the full variable domain is DTGVSQNPRHKITKRGQNVTFRCDPISEHNRLYWYRQTLGQGPEFLTYFQNEAQLEKSRLLSDRFSAERPKGSFSTLEIQRTEQGDSAMYLCASSRKETQYFGPGTRLLVL.

In DNA form, the CDR3 reads TGTGCCAGCAGTTATCTGGGACTAGCGGCGAACACCGGGGAGCTGTTTTTT. Its protein product is CASSYLGLAANTGELFF. The chain is built from TRBV6-2 or TRBV6-3 and TRBJ2-2, with 11 positions matching TRBD2. The length of the CDR3 is 17 residues. V trimming: 3 bases; J trimming: 0 bases; junction bases outside the gene matches: 3. Germline V gene data show CDR1 as MNHEY and CDR2 as SVGEGT.

The V gene is TRBV30, the J gene TRBJ1-6; 9 bases are a match to TRBD1. This CDR3 has 14 amino acids. The V segment lost 3 bases and the J segment 10 bases; nucleotides outside the gene matches: 7. Germline CDR1 reads GTSNPN; CDR2 reads SVGIG (reference sequence). The CDR3 DNA follows: TGTGCCTGGAGCGCCGGGACAGGGATCTCACCCCTCCACTTT. Translated, it gives CAWSAGTGISPLHF.

V usage is TRBV28 and J usage is TRBJ2-7, with 7 bases identical to TRBD1. CDR3 length: 14 amino acids. Trimming cost V 6 bases and J 4 bases; bases outside gene matches: 9. Per the germline V gene, CDR1 is MDHEN and CDR2 is SYDVKM. For the CDR3, the DNA is TGTGCCAGCAGGACCCCGGGACAGATATACGAGCAGTACTTC. This encodes CASRTPGQIYEQYF.

This clonotype was detected once. The rearrangement links TRBV19 to TRBJ2-3; perhaps TRBD1 as D (5 bases). CDR1 and CDR2 (germline): LNHDA, SQIVND (reference sequence). Trimming cost V 6 bases and J 0 bases, with 13 bases left between them. This CDR3 is built from 15 residues. CDR3 protein: CASRPRTTSTDTQYF. CDR3 DNA: TGTGCCAGTAGACCAAGGACAACTAGCACAGATACGCAGTATTTT.

The rearrangement uses TRBV18 and TRBJ2-4; D unresolved. V was shortened by 2 bases and J by 0 bases, with 14 bases between the two germline ends. Germline V lookup: CDR1 KGHSH, CDR2 LQKENI. This CDR3 is 17 amino acids long. As DNA, the CDR3 is TGTGCCAGCTCACCATTATCGGCTAAGGGAGCCAAAAACATTCAGTACTTC. Translating it yields CASSPLSAKGAKNIQYF.

CDR3 amino acids: CASRLLAGGYNEQFF. For the CDR3, the DNA is TGTGCCAGCAGGTTACTAGCGGGGGGGTACAATGAGCAGTTCTTC. The chain links TRBV2 to TRBJ2-1; 13 bases align to TRBD2. CDR1 SNHLY and CDR2 FYNNEI come from the germline V gene. Trimming cost V 6 bases and J 4 bases; bases outside gene matches: 3. The CDR3 totals 15 residues.

The chain recombines TRBV2 with TRBJ2-5; 8 nucleotides line up with TRBD1. V lost 6 bases to trimming and J lost 5 bases; unmatched junction nucleotides: 5. The CDR3 runs 13 residues. Germline CDR1 reads SNHLY; CDR2 reads FYNNEI. Written as DNA, the CDR3 is TGTGCCAGCAGCATGACAGGGGAGGAGACCCAGTACTTC. This encodes CASSMTGEETQYF.

The chain uses TRBV28 and TRBJ1-1; weak D call: TRBD1 (5 bases). The ends were cut back, 2 bases at V and 1 base at J, with 14 bases in the middle. The CDR3 has 16 residues. The germline V gene encodes CDR1 MDHEN and CDR2 SYDVKM. CDR3 region: CASSLPSGGENTEAFF. CDR3 DNA sequence: TGTGCCAGCAGTTTACCCTCCGGGGGGGAGAACACTGAAGCTTTCTTT.

This clonotype came up once. The V call is TRBV19, the J call TRBJ2-1, with TRBD2 matching 14 bases. The CDR3 length is 15 residues. In germline, CDR1 is LNHDA, CDR2 SQIVND (reference sequence). Unmatched junction bases numbered 6, after V lost 5 bases and J lost 9 bases. CDR3 DNA sequence: TGTGCCAGTAGTGTGCCGGGACTAGCGGGGGTTGAGCAGTTCTTC. The encoded protein is CASSVPGLAGVEQFF.

The gene calls are TRBV9 and TRBJ2-7; D possibly corresponds to TRBD1 (6 bases). CDR1 is SGDLS, CDR2 YYNGEE, per germline. The V and J ends lost 4 bases and 7 bases respectively, with 18 bases between them. This CDR3 region has 14 residues. The CDR3 sequence: CASSLGQSPREQYF. CDR3 nucleotide sequence: TGTGCCAGCAGCCTTGGACAGAGCCCTAGGGAGCAGTACTTC.

The chain uses TRBV29-1 and TRBJ1-6; a weak D match, TRBD1 (5 bases). V lost 0 bases and J 7 bases, leaving 10 bases between the germline ends. CDR1 and CDR2 from the germline V gene are SQVTM and ANQGSEA. CDR3 length equals 14 residues. Here the CDR3 reads CSVEEAGPNSPLHF. The CDR3 DNA reads as TGCAGCGTTGAAGAGGCAGGGCCGAATTCACCCCTCCACTTT.

The chain combines TRBV4-1 with TRBJ1-5; TRBD1 is a possible D gene (6 bases). CDR3 length equals 15 residues. Between the trimmed V and J ends, which lost 3 bases and 2 bases, there was a span of 11 bases. Looked up from germline, CDR1 is MGHRA and CDR2 is YSYEKL. CDR3 sequence reads: CASSQAEGGNQPQHF. CDR3 bases: TGCGCCAGCAGCCAGGCCGAGGGGGGCAATCAGCCCCAGCATTTT.

The chain carries TRBV20-1 and TRBJ2-5, with TRBD2 matching over 9 bases. Germline assignment: CDR1 DFQATT and CDR2 SNEGSKA (reference sequence). The CDR3 runs to 12 residues. V trimming: 6 bases; J trimming: 7 bases; junction bases outside the gene matches: 6. The CDR3, as DNA: TGCAGTGCCAGGACTAGCGACGTGACCCAGTACTTC. Its protein is CSARTSDVTQYF.

A few counts support this clonotype. The V call is TRBV6-6, the J call TRBJ2-6; D call uncertain. Trimming removed 4 bases at V and 2 bases at J, with 0 bases between. CDR1 is MNHNY, CDR2 SVGAGI, per germline (reference sequence). The CDR3 sequence is 12 residues long. CDR3 protein: CASSSGANVLTF. DNA for the CDR3: TGTGCCAGCAGTTCTGGGGCCAACGTCCTGACTTTC.

The chain has TRBV7-8 and TRBJ2-3; D is possibly TRBD1 or TRBD2 (5 bases each). Trimming removed 0 bases from V and 0 bases from J, with 16 bases in between. This CDR3 region has 18 residues. The V gene's germline CDR1 is SGHVS and CDR2 FQNEAQ. The DNA of the CDR3 is TGTGCCAGCAGCTTAGCGGGAGCAGGGAAGAAGAGCACAGATACGCAGTATTTT. Its protein product is CASSLAGAGKKSTDTQYF.

V usage is TRBV28 and J usage is TRBJ1-4; TRBD1 agrees at 8 bases. After removal of 2 bases from V and 0 bases from J, the junction contained 2 bases not matched to a gene. CDR1 and CDR2 from the germline V gene are MDHEN and SYDVKM. This CDR3 has 16 amino acids. DNA of the CDR3: TGTGCCAGCAGTTTAGCAGGGGGCGCAACTAATGAAAAACTGTTTTTT. Protein product: CASSLAGGATNEKLFF.

The chain combines TRBV29-1 with TRBJ1-2; D gene unclear. In germline, CDR1 is SQVTM, CDR2 ANQGSEA. V lost 8 bases and J lost 5, with 18 bases in between. The CDR3 is 13 residues long. The CDR3 DNA reads TGCAGCTCTAAGGGAGATTCACAATATGGCTACACCTTC. It encodes CSSKGDSQYGYTF.

The CDR3 bases are TGTGCCACCAGCAGGACAGGGGTAGGCGATGAGCAGTTCTTC. Protein product: CATSRTGVGDEQFF. This chain joins TRBV15 and TRBJ2-1, with TRBD1 matching over 8 bases. Germline trimming cut 3 bases from V and 8 bases from J; bases unmatched to any gene: 6. Germline V lookup: CDR1 LNHNV, CDR2 YYDKDF (reference sequence). This CDR3 is 14 amino acids long. Full variable domain (rest looked up from reference TRBV15 and TRBJ2-1): DAMVIQNPRYQVTQFGKPVTLSCSQTLNHNVMYWYQQKSSQAPKLLFHYYDKDFNNEADTPDNFQSRRPNTSFCFLDIRSPGLGDTAMYLCATSRTGVGDEQFFGPGTRLTVL.

The chain has TRBV7-3 and TRBJ2-5; the match to TRBD2 covers 9 bases. Germline values: CDR1 SGHTA, CDR2 FQGTGA. The ends lost 5 bases at V and 5 bases at J; junction bases unmatched: 9. This CDR3 region has 15 residues. CDR3 sequence reads: CASSPSGAQGETQYF. The CDR3 nucleotides are TGTGCCAGCAGCCCTAGCGGGGCCCAGGGGGAGACCCAGTACTTC.

J is TRBJ2-5 and V is TRBV7-9, with D possibly matching TRBD1 (6 bases). Trimming removed 5 bases at V and 3 bases at J, with 16 bases between. The germline V gene encodes CDR1 SEHNR and CDR2 FQNEAQ (reference sequence). The CDR3 has 15 residues. This CDR3 is CASSMGRQVKETQYF. The CDR3 DNA reads TGTGCCAGCAGCATGGGACGACAGGTGAAAGAGACCCAGTACTTC.

The chain uses TRBV18 and TRBJ1-6; 10 positions match TRBD1. Germline CDR1 KGHSH, CDR2 LQKENI. The CDR3 sequence is 15 residues long. V shed 4 bases and J 6 bases; nucleotides not matched to a gene: 3. DNA of the CDR3: TGTGCCAGCTCACGACAGGGGGCTACTAATTCACCCCTCCACTTT. The encoded protein is CASSRQGATNSPLHF. The complete variable domain, with remaining parts taken from reference TRBV18 and TRBJ1-6, reads NAGVMQNPRHLVRRRGQEARLRCSPMKGHSHVYWYRQLPEEGLKFMVYLQKENIIDESGMPKERFSAEFPKEGPSILRIQQVVRGDSAAYFCASSRQGATNSPLHFGNGTRLTVT.

The V and J genes are TRBV28 and TRBJ2-2; D not resolved. This CDR3 has 15 residues. V gave up 3 bases and J gave up 0 bases, with 8 bases separating them. Per the germline V gene, CDR1 is MDHEN and CDR2 is SYDVKM. This CDR3 is CASSFLPTNTGELFF. CDR3 coding DNA: TGTGCCAGCAGTTTTTTGCCTACGAACACCGGGGAGCTGTTTTTT.

The J gene is TRBJ1-3, the V gene TRBV4-1; 9 bases are shared with TRBD1. Germline CDR1 MGHRA, CDR2 YSYEKL. CDR3 length equals 17 residues. The trim removed 4 bases at V and 0 bases at J, leaving 7 bases unmatched. CDR3 nucleotides: TGCGCCAGCAGCCCCGACAGGGGGGTAAGCTCTGGAAACACCATATATTTT. Translating gives CASSPDRGVSSGNTIYF.

V gene TRBV10-3 combines with J gene TRBJ2-2; D ambiguous. The V end was cut by 3 bases, the J end by 5 bases, with 10 bases between. The CDR3 runs to 14 residues. The germline V gene has CDR1 ENHRY and CDR2 SYGVKD. For the CDR3, the DNA is TGTGCCATCAGTGACCTGGCGGAAACCGGGGAGCTGTTTTTT. Residues: CAISDLAETGELFF.

The rearrangement uses TRBV7-2 and TRBJ2-5, with 8 bases aligning to TRBD2. The V segment lost 2 bases and the J segment 5 bases; nucleotides outside the gene matches: 13. Germline V gene data show CDR1 as SGHTA and CDR2 as FQGNSA. The length of the CDR3 is 17 residues. CDR3 bases: TGTGCCAGCAGCTTAAAGTCGGGGGGGACGGTGGGGGAGACCCAGTACTTC. Residues: CASSLKSGGTVGETQYF.

V gene TRBV10-3 combines with J gene TRBJ2-5; a weak D match, TRBD1 (5 bases). V dropped 1 base and J dropped 1 base, with 7 bases sitting between them. CDR1 ENHRY and CDR2 SYGVKD come from the germline V gene. This CDR3 has 14 residues. CDR3 DNA sequence: TGTGCCATCAGTGAGTTTGACAGCCAAGAGACCCAGTACTTC. This sequence encodes CAISEFDSQETQYF.